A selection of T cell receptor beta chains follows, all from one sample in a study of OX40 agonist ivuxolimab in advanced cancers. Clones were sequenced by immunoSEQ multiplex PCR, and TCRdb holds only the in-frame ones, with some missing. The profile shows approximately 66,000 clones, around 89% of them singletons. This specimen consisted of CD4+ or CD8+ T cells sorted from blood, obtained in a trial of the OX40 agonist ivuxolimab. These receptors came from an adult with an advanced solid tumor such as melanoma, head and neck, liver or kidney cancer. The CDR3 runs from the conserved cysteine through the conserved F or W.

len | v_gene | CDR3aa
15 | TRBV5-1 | CASSFRTSEYNEQFF
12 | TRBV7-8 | CASSLGADTQYF
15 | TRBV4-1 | CASSQRQGAQETQYF
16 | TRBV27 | CASSLAGAPLYNEQFF
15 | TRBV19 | CASSSAISSGYEQYF
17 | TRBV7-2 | CASSLVPSSGRVNEQFF
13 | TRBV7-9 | CAITISGANVLTF
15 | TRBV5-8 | CASSPWTDVNTEAFF
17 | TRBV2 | CASSDGTGGQSYNEQFF
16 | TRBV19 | CASSILSSGARNEQFF
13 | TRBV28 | CATRESSYNEQFF
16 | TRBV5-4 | CASSLMLAGVSGELFF
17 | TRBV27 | CASSLLPVDSLADTQYF
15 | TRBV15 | CATSRSLDRAYEQYF
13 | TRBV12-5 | CASGHERNTEAFF
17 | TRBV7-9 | CASSLLGGQSTNEKLFF
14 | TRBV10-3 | CALQGLQYDNEQFF
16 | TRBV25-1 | CASSGTELTKGTEAFF
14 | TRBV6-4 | CASSEGQPGDTQYF
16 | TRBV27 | CASSFQPTGMNTEAFF
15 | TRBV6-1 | CASSEGWTEEYEQYF
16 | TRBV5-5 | CASSLTYRDFDQPQHF
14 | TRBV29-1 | CSVERGQYTGELFF
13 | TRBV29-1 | CSAGLAGPNEQFF
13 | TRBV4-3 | CASRDTGITEAFF
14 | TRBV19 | CASSGQGQRNEQFF
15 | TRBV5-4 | CASSTQGANSYEQYF
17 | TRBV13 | CASSLGPGASGANVLTF
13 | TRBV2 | CAIGLRDTYEQYF
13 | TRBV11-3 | CASSSDSMYEQYF
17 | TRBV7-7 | CASSFTTAGRNLQPQHF
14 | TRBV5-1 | CASSPYSGNYEQYF
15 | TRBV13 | CASSARGEGNEKLFF
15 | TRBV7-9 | CASRDLVRAADTQYF
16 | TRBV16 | CASSKPAESYYNEQFF
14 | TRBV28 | CASSLSDRAGGYTF
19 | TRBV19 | CASSISRGERSNPYYGYTF
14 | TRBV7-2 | CASSLLRVAYGYTF
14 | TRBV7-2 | CASSLEPTTYEQYF
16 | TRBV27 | CASKRGALELGTEAFF